The 12 T cell receptor beta chains presented below share a single source sample, sequenced in a study of blood T cells in healthy people across ages. A second PCR of about 6 to 11 cycles used a sample-barcoded 5' primer and a J-beta primer mix. TCRdb itself ran the 5' RACE reads through MiXCR, one entry per CDR3 protein. The sample consists of approximately 1.5 million distinct CDR3 sequences, 35% to 45% of them appearing once. Sequences were obtained from blood. Receptor source: a woman aged 18 to 35 in good health.

This rearrangement joins TRBV5-6 to TRBJ2-7; D uncertain. The CDR3 contains 12 residues. Trimming shortened V by 4 bases and J by 4 bases, and 9 bases separated the two germline ends. CDR1 and CDR2 (germline): SGHDT, YYEEEE. CDR3 nucleotides: TGTGCCAGCAGCGAGGACGGTTACGAGCAGTACTTC. This sequence encodes CASSEDGYEQYF. Together with reference TRBV5-6 and TRBJ2-7, the CDR3 gives the full variable domain: DAGVTQSPTHLIKTRGQQVTLRCSPKSGHDTVSWYQQALGQGPQFIFQYYEEEERQRGNFPDRFSGHQFPNYSSELNVNALLLGDSALYLCASSEDGYEQYFGPGTRLTVT.

This clonotype was counted a few times. This chain uses TRBV14 with TRBJ1-4, with TRBD1 matching 11 bases. Germline assignment: CDR1 SGHDN and CDR2 FVKESK. Germline trimming cut 6 bases from V and 5 bases from J; bases unmatched to any gene: 8. This CDR3 spans 16 amino acids. Here the CDR3 DNA reads TGTGCCAGCAGTTCCGGGACAGGGGGTAGAAATGAAAAACTGTTTTTT. Amino acid sequence: CASSSGTGGRNEKLFF.

V gene TRBV27 combines with J gene TRBJ2-1; either TRBD1 or TRBD2 may supply D (6 bases each). The V gene lost 5 bases and the J gene lost 2 bases, with 13 bases spanning the gap. Germline-derived CDR1 and CDR2 are MNHEY and SMNVEV (reference sequence). CDR3 length: 15 residues. CDR3 in DNA: TGTGCCAGCAGTACAGGGACTTACGCCTACAATGAGCAGTTCTTC. This translates into CASSTGTYAYNEQFF.

This clonotype was recorded a few times. The rearrangement joins TRBV10-3 to TRBJ1-1, with D perhaps matching TRBD1 (5 bases). Trimming took off 4 bases at V and 10 bases at J, with 16 bases between the two ends. The CDR3 spans 13 residues. In germline, CDR1 is ENHRY, CDR2 SYGVKD. CDR3 amino acids: CAISVSGPGRAFF. The CDR3 DNA reads TGTGCCATCAGTGTTTCGGGACCCGGGAGAGCTTTCTTT.

The chain couples TRBV29-1 to TRBJ2-7; TRBD2 is a possible D gene (6 bases). The CDR3 runs to 12 residues. Between the trimmed V and J ends, which lost 0 bases and 3 bases, there was a span of 6 bases. The germline CDR1 and CDR2 sequences are SQVTM and ANQGSEA. The CDR3: CSVEERDYEQYF. The CDR3 coding sequence is TGCAGCGTTGAAGAGCGGGACTACGAGCAGTACTTC.

In this sample, this clonotype turned up a few times. This sequence joins TRBV7-2 and TRBJ2-2, with a tentative D call TRBD2 (6 bases). The V end lost 3 bases, the J end lost 2 bases, and 10 bases lay between the germline ends. Germline loops: CDR1 SGHTA, CDR2 FQGNSA. The length of the CDR3 is 15 residues. The CDR3 sequence is CASSFNSGNTGELFF. The CDR3 DNA is TGTGCCAGCAGCTTTAATAGCGGAAACACCGGGGAGCTGTTTTTT.

This clonotype has a count of ten or more. CDR3 loop: CASSEEAGAYNEQFF. The CDR3 DNA reads TGTGCCAGCAGTGAAGAGGCGGGAGCCTACAATGAGCAGTTCTTC. The chain carries TRBV6-1 and TRBJ2-1; 7 bases are a match to TRBD2. The V and J ends lost 1 base and 2 bases, in that order; junction bases with no gene match: 2. The CDR3 has 15 residues. Germline assignment: CDR1 MNHNS and CDR2 SASEGT.

This clonotype was seen a handful of times. This chain links TRBV4-3 with TRBJ2-7, with 8 bases identical to TRBD2. Germline loops: CDR1 LGHNA, CDR2 YSLEER. V was pared by 0 bases and J by 0 bases, with 7 bases of the junction left unmatched. This CDR3 comprises 17 residues. The CDR3 nucleotides read TGCGCCAGCAGCCAAGAGACCACTGCGGGAGGCTCCTACGAGCAGTACTTC. Translation: CASSQETTAGGSYEQYF.

This clonotype was counted between two and nine times. The rearrangement joins TRBV29-1 to TRBJ2-5; 7 bases line up with TRBD1. V trimming: 4 bases; J trimming: 2 bases; junction bases outside the gene matches: 10. From germline, CDR1 is SQVTM and CDR2 ANQGSEA. The CDR3 covers 15 residues. The CDR3 here is CSVARSPGGQETQYF. The DNA for the CDR3 is TGCAGCGTTGCACGCTCTCCAGGGGGACAAGAGACCCAGTACTTC. Variable domain in full (rest from reference TRBV29-1 and TRBJ2-5): SAVISQKPSRDICQRGTSLTIQCQVDSQVTMMFWYRQQPGQSLTLIATANQGSEATYESGFVIDKFPISRPNLTFSTLTVSNMSPEDSSIYLCSVARSPGGQETQYFGPGTRLLVL.

The chain couples TRBV2 to TRBJ2-5, with a possible D match to TRBD1 (5 bases). The germline V gene has CDR1 SNHLY and CDR2 FYNNEI. V gave up 8 bases and J gave up 11 bases, with 21 bases separating them. The CDR3 is 13 amino acids. This CDR3 reads CASERQSYNEQYF. CDR3 in DNA: TGTGCCAGCGAGAGACAGAGCTACAATGAGCAGTACTTC.

This sequence joins TRBV20-1 and TRBJ2-1, with 9 bases identical to TRBD2. J was trimmed by 3 bases and V by 3 bases; bases with no gene match: 6. CDR3 length: 15 amino acids. Looked up from germline, CDR1 is DFQATT and CDR2 is SNEGSKA (reference sequence). The CDR3 DNA reads as TGCAGTGCTAGCGGCGGGGGGGCATTCTACAATGAGCAGTTCTTC. Residues: CSASGGGAFYNEQFF.

The V and J genes are TRBV5-6 and TRBJ2-1; 8 nucleotides agree with TRBD2. Germline lookup yields CDR1 SGHDT and CDR2 YYEEEE. This CDR3 has 14 residues. The ends lost 4 bases at V and 3 bases at J; junction bases unmatched: 3. CDR3 sequence: CASSGAGDYNEQFF. DNA for the CDR3: TGTGCCAGCAGCGGAGCGGGGGACTACAATGAGCAGTTCTTC.